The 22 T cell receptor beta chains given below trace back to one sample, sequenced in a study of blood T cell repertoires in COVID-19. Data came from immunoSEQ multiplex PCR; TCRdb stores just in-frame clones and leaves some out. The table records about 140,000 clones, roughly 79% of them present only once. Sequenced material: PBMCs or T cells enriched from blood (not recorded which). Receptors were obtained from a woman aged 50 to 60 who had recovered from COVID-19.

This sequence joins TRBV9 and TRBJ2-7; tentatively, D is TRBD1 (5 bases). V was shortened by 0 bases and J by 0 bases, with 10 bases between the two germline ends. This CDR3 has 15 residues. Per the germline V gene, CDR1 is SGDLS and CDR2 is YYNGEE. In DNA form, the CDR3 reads TGTGCCAGCAGCGTAGCTCCAGGGATCTCCTACGAGCAGTACTTC. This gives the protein CASSVAPGISYEQYF. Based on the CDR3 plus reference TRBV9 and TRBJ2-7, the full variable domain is DSGVTQTPKHLITATGQRVTLRCSPRSGDLSVYWYQQSLDQGLQFLIQYYNGEERAKGNILERFSAQQFPDLHSELNLSSLELGDSALYFCASSVAPGISYEQYFGPGTRLTVT.

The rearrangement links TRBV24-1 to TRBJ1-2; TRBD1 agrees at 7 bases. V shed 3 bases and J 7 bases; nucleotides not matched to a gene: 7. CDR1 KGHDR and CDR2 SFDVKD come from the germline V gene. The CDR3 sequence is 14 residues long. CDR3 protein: CATSDIRGQAGYTF. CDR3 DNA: TGTGCCACCAGTGATATAAGGGGGCAGGCTGGCTACACCTTC.

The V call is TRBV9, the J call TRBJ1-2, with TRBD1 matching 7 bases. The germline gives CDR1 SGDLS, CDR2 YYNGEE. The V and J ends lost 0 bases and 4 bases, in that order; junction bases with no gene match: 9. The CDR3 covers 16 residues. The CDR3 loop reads CASSVAQDRVGYGYTF. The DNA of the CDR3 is TGTGCCAGCAGCGTAGCCCAAGACAGGGTCGGCTATGGCTACACCTTC. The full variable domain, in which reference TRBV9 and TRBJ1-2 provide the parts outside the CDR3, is DSGVTQTPKHLITATGQRVTLRCSPRSGDLSVYWYQQSLDQGLQFLIQYYNGEERAKGNILERFSAQQFPDLHSELNLSSLELGDSALYFCASSVAQDRVGYGYTFGSGTRLTVV.

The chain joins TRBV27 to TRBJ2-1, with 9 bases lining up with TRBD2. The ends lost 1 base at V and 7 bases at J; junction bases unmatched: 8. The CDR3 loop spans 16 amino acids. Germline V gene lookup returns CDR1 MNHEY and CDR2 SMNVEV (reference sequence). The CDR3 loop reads CASSLLGGRATNEQFF. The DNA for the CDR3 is TGTGCCAGCAGTTTATTAGGCGGGAGGGCCACGAATGAGCAGTTCTTC.

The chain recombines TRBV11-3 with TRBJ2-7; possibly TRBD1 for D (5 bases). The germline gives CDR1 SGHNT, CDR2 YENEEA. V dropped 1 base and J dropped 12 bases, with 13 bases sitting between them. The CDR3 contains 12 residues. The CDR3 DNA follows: TGTGCCAGCAGCTTAGTAGGGCAGGGCTTGTACTTC. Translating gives CASSLVGQGLYF. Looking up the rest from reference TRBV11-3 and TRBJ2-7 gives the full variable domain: EAGVVQSPRYKIIEKKQPVAFWCNPISGHNTLYWYLQNLGQGPELLIRYENEEAVDDSQLPKDRFSAERLKGVDSTLKIQPAELGDSAVYLCASSLVGQGLYFGPGTRLTVT.

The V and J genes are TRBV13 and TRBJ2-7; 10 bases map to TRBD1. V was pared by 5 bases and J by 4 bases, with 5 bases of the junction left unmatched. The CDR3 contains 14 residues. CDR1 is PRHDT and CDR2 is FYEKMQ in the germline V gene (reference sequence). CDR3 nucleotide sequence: TGTGCCAGCAGCACATGGACAGGGGGTTACGAGCAGTACTTC. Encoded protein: CASSTWTGGYEQYF.

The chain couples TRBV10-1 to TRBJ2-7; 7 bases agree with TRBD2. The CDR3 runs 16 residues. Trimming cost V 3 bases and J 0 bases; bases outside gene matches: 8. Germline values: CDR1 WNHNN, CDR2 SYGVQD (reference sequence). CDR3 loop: CASSDHLGGSSYEQYF. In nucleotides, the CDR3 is TGCGCCAGCAGTGATCACCTTGGCGGGAGCTCCTACGAGCAGTACTTC.

The CDR3: CASSSHRVGGTEAFF. DNA of the CDR3: TGCGCCAGCAGCTCCCACAGGGTTGGTGGTACTGAAGCTTTCTTT. The V gene is TRBV5-1, the J gene TRBJ1-1; TRBD1 is a possible D gene (6 bases). Trimming cost V 3 bases and J 5 bases, with 17 bases left between them. This CDR3 region has 15 residues. Germline CDR1 is SGHRS and CDR2 is YFSETQ.

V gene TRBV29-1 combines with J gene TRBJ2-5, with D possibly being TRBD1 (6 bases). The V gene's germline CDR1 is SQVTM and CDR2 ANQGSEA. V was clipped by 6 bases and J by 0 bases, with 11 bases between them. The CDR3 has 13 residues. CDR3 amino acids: CSVRTANQETQYF. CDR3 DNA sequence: TGCAGCGTCAGGACAGCGAACCAAGAGACCCAGTACTTC.

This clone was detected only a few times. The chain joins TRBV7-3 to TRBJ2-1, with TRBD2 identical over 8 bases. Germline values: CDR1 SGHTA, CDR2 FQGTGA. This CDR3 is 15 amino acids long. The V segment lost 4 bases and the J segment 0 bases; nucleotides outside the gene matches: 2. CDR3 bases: TGTGCCAGCAGCTCGACTAGCGCCTCCTACAATGAGCAGTTCTTC. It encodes CASSSTSASYNEQFF.

The CDR3 coding sequence is TGCAGTGCTAGAACCGACTGGGAGCAGTACTTC. It specifies CSARTDWEQYF. The J gene is TRBJ2-7, the V gene TRBV20-1; no firm D call. CDR1 and CDR2 (germline): DFQATT, SNEGSKA (reference sequence). The CDR3 length is 11 residues. With 2 bases removed from V and 7 bases from J, the gap between germline ends came to 9 bases.

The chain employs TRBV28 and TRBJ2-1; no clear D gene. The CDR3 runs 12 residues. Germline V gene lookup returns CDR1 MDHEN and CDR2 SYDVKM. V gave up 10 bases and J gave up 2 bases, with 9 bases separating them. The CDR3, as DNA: TGTGCCACCTACGCCCCCTACAATGAGCAGTTCTTC. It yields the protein CATYAPYNEQFF.

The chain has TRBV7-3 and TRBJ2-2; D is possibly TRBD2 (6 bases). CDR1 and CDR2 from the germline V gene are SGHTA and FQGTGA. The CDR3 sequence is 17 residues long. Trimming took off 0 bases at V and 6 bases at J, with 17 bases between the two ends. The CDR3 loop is CASSLTVGSGVPGELFF. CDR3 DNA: TGTGCCAGCAGCTTAACAGTCGGGTCGGGGGTCCCCGGGGAGCTGTTTTTT.

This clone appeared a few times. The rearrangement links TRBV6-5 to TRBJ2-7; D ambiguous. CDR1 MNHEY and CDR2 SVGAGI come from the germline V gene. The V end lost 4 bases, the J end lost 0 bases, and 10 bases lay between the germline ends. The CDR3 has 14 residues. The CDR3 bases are TGTGCCAGCAGTTGGCGGCTGGGCTCCTACGAGCAGTACTTC. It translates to CASSWRLGSYEQYF.

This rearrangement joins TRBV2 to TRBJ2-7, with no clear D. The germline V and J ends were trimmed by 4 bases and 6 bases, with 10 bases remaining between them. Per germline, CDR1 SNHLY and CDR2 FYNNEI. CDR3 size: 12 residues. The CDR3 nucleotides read TGTGCCAGCAGTGCTGCACTTGCCGAGCAGTACTTC. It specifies CASSAALAEQYF.

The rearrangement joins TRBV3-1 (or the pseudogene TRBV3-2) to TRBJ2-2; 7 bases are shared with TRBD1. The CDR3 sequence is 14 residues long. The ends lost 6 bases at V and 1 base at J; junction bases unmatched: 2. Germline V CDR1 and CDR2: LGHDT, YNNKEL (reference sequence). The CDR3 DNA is TGTGCCAGCAGACGACAGGGGAACACCGGGGAGCTGTTTTTT. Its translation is CASRRQGNTGELFF.

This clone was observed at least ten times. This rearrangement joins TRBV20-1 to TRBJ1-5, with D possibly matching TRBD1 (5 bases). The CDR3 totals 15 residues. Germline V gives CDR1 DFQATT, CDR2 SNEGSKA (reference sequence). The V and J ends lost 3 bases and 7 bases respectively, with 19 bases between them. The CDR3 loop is CSASGSGGSRQPQHF. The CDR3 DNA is TGCAGTGCTAGTGGGTCTGGGGGGTCGAGGCAGCCCCAGCATTTT.

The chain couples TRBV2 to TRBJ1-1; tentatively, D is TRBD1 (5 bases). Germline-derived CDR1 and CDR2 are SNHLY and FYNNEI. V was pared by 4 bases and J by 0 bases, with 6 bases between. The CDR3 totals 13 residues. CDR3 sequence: CASSVDMNTEAFF. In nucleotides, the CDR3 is TGTGCCAGCAGTGTGGACATGAACACTGAAGCTTTCTTT. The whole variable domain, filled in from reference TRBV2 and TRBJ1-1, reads EPEVTQTPSHQVTQMGQEVILRCVPISNHLYFYWYRQILGQKVEFLVSFYNNEISEKSEIFDDQFSVERPDGSNFTLKIRSTKLEDSAMYFCASSVDMNTEAFFGQGTRLTVV.

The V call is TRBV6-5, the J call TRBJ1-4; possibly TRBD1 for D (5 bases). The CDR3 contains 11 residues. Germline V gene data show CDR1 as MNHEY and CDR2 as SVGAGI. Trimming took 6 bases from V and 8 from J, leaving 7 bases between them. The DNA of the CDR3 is TGTGCCAGCAGCGGGGGGGAAAAACTGTTTTTT. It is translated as CASSGGEKLFF.

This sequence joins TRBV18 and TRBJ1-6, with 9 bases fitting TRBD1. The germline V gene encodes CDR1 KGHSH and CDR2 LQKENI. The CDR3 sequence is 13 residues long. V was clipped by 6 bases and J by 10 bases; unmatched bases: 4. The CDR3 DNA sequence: TGTGCCAGCTCCCAGGACAGGGGATCACCCCTCCACTTT. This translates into CASSQDRGSPLHF.

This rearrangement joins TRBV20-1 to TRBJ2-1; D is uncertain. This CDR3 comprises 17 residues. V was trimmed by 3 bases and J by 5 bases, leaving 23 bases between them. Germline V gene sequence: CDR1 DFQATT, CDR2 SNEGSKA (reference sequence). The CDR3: CSASRPAGRWIDNEQFF. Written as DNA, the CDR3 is TGCAGTGCTAGTCGACCAGCTGGCAGGTGGATCGACAATGAGCAGTTCTTC.

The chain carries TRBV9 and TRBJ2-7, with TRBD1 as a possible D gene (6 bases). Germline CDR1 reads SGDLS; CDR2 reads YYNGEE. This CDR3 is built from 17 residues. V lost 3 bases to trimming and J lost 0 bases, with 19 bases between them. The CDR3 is CASSATQGPQSSYEQYF. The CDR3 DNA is TGTGCCAGCAGCGCGACACAGGGACCGCAGAGCTCCTACGAGCAGTACTTC.